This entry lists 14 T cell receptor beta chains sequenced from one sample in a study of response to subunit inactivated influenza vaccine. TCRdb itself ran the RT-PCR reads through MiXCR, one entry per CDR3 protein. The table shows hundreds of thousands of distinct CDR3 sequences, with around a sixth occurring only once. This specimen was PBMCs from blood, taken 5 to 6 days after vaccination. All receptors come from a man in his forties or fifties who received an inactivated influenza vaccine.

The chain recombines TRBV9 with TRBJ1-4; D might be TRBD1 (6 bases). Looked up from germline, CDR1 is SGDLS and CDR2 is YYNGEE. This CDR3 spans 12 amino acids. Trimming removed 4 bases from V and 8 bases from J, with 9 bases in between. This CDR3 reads CASSTTGEKLFF. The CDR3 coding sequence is TGTGCCAGCAGCACGACAGGCGAAAAACTGTTTTTT.

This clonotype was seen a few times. This chain's CDR3 is CASSHRGGEKLFF. The CDR3 bases are TGTGCCAGCAGCCACAGGGGCGGGGAAAAACTGTTTTTT. The V call is TRBV12-3 or TRBV12-4, the J call TRBJ1-4; 7 bases map to TRBD1. The trim removed 6 bases at V and 8 bases at J, leaving 6 bases unmatched. This CDR3 spans 13 amino acids.

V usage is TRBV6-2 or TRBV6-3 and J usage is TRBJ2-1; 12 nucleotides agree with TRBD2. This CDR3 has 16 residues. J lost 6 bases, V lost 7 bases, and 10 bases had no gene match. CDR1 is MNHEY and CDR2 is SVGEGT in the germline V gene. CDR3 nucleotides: TGTGCCAGCACCGACGGCGCGACTAGCGGGAGCAATGAGCAGTTCTTC. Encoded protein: CASTDGATSGSNEQFF.

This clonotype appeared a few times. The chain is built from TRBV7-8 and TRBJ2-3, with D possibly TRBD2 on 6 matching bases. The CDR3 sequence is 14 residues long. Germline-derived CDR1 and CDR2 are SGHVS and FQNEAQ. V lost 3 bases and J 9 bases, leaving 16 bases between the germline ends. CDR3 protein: CASSLNQDYQTQYF. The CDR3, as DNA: TGTGCCAGCAGCTTGAACCAGGACTACCAGACGCAGTATTTT.

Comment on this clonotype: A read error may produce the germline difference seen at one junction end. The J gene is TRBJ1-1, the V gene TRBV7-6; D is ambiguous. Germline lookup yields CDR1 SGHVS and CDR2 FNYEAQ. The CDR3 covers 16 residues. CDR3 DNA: TGTGCCAGCAGCGCAAGGGCGGCAGTCCGGAACACTGAAGCTATCTTT. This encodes CASSARAAVRNTEAIF. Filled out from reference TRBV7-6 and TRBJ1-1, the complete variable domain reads GAGVSQSPRYKVTKRGQDVALRCDPISGHVSLYWYRQALGQGPEFLTYFNYEAQQDKSGLPNDRFSAERPEGSISTLTIQRTEQRDSAMYRCASSARAAVRNTEAIFGQGTRLTVV.

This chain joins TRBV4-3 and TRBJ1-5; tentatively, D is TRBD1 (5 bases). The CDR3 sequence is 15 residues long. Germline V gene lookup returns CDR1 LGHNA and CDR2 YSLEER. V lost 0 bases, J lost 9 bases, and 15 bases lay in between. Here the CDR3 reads CASSQDRQGGWPQHF. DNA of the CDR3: TGCGCCAGCAGCCAAGATCGGCAGGGAGGATGGCCCCAGCATTTT.

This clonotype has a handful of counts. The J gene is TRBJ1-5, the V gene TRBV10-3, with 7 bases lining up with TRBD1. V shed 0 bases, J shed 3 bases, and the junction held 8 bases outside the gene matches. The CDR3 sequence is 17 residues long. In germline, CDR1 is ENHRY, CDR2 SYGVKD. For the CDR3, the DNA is TGTGCCATCAGTGAGTCTTGGGGGACAGCTAACAATCAGCCCCAGCATTTT. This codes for CAISESWGTANNQPQHF.

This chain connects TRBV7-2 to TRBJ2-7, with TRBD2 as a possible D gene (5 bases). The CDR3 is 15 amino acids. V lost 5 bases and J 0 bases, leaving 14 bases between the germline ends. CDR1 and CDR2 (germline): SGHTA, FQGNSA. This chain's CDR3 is CASSRGVGSSYEQYF. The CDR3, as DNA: TGTGCCAGCAGCCGGGGAGTAGGGAGCTCCTACGAGCAGTACTTC.

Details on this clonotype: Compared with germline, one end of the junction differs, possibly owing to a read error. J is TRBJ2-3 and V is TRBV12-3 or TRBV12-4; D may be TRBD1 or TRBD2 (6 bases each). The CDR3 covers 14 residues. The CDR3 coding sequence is TGTGCCAGCAGCAGTATCGGGGGCACAGGTACGCAGTATTTT. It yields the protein CASSSIGGTGTQYF.

The CDR3 bases are TGCAGTGCCGGGGGACTAGCGGGGGTCGAGGCGCAGTATTTT. Translated, it gives CSAGGLAGVEAQYF. V usage is TRBV20-1 and J usage is TRBJ2-3; 14 bases map to TRBD2. With V trimmed by 6 bases and J by 10 bases, 9 bases remained unmatched. This CDR3 is built from 14 residues. Germline-derived CDR1 and CDR2 are DFQATT and SNEGSKA (reference sequence).

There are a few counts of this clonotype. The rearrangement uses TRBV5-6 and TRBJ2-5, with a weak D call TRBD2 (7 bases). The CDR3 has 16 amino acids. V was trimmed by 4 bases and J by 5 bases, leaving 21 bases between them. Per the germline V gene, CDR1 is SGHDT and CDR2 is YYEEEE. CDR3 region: CASSPVGGLGVETQYF. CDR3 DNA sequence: TGTGCCAGCAGCCCGGTGGGGGGGCTGGGTGTGGAGACCCAGTACTTC.

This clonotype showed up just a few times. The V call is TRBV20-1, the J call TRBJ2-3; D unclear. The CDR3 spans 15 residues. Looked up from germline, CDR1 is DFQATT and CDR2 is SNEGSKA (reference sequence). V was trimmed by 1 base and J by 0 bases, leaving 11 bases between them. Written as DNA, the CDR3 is TGCAGTGCTAGAGTCCAATCTGGTAGCACAGATACGCAGTATTTT. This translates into CSARVQSGSTDTQYF.

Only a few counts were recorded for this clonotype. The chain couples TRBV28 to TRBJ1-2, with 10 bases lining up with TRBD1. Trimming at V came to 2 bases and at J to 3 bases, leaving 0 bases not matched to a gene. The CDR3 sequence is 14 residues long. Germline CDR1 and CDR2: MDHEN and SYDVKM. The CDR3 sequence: CASSLGTGDYGYTF. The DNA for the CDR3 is TGTGCCAGCAGTTTAGGGACAGGGGACTATGGCTACACCTTC.

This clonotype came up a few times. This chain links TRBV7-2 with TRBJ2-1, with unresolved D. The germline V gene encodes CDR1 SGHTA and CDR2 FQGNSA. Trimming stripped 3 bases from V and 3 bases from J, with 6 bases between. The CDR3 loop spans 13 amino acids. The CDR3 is CASSLAFYNEQFF. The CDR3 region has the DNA TGTGCCAGCAGCTTGGCCTTCTACAATGAGCAGTTCTTC.